This T cell receptor beta chain was obtained from a study of cytomegalovirus exposure and HLA in healthy donors. Overall study: Of the donors genotyped, several hundred in all, over 80% fell in the Caucasian-associated ancestry cluster.

In germline, CDR1 is SGHRS, CDR2 YFSETQ. This CDR3 has 16 residues. The V and J ends lost 2 bases and 3 bases, in that order; junction bases with no gene match: 7. PCR primers comprised 60 Vbeta and 13 Jbeta primers. TCRdb's copy holds only in-frame clones and misses some; the assay was immunoSEQ multiplex PCR. The sample has 200,000 to 250,000 clones. Comments on this clone: Its target is not known.

Regarding the study as a whole: Investigators reported fewer than 200 TCR beta chains as tied to cytomegalovirus. What a later analysis showed was that several of the most significant clusters appeared linked to common viral pathogens.

The source of this sequence is a woman in her 30s in good health and CMV-seropositive. The V and J genes are TRBV5-1 and TRBJ2-3, with 9 nucleotides matching TRBD2. What was sequenced was PBMCs. CDR3 coding DNA: TGCGCCAGCAGCTTAATTGCTAGCGGGGCAACAGATACGCAGTATTTT. Translation gives CASSLIASGATDTQYF.